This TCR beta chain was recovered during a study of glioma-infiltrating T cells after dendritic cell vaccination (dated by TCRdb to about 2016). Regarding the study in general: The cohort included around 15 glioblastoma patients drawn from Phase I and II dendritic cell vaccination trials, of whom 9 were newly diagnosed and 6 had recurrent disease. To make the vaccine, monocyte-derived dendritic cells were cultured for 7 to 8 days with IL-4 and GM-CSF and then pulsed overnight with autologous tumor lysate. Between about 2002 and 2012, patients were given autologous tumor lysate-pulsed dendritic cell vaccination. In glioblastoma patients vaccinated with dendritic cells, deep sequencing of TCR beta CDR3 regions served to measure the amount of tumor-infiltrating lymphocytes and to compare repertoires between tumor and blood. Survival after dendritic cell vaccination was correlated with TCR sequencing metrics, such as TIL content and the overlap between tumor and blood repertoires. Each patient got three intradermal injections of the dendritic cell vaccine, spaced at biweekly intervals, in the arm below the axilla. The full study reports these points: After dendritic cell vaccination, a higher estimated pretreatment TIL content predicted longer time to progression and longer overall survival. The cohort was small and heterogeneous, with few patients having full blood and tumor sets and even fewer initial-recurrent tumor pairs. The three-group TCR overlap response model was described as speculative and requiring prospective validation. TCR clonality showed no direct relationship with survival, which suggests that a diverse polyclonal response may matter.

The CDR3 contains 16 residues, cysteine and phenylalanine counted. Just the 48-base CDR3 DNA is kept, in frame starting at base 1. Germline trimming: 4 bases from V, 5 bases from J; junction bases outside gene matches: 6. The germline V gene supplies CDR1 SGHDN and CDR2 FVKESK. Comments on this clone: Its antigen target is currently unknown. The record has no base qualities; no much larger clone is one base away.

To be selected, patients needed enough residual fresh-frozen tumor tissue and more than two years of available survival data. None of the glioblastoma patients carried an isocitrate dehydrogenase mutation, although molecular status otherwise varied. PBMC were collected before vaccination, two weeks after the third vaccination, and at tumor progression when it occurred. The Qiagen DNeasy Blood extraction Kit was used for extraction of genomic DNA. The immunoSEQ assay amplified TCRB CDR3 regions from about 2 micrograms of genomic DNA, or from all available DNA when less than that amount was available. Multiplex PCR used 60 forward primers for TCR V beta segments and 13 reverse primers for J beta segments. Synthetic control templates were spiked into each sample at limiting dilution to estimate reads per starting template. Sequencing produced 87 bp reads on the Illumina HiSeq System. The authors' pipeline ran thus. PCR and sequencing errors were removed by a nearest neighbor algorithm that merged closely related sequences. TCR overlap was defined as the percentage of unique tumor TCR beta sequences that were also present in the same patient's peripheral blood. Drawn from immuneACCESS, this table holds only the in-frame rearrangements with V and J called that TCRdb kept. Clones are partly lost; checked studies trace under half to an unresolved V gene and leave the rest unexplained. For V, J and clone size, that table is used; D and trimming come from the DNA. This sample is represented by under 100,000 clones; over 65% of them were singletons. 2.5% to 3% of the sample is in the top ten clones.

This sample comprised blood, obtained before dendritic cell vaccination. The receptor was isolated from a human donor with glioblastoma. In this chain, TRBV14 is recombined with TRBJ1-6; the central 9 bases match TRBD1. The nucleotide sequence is TGTGCCAGCAGCCTTCACAGGGGGCCCAATAATTCACCCCTCCACTTT. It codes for CASSLHRGPNNSPLHF.